The 27 T cell receptor beta chains reported below all come from one sample, sequenced in a study of CD8+CD57+ T cells in acquired aplastic anemia. TCR beta VDJ and CDR3 profiling used genomic DNA as template. One entry per CDR3 protein, called by TCRdb with MiXCR from the reads. The table has roughly 240,000 distinct CDR3 sequences, around half seen once. CD8+CD57+ cell expansion had been shown by flow cytometry in patients chosen for sequencing. The sequenced sample was sorted CD4+, CD8+, or CD8+CD57+ T cells (not recorded which) from PBMCs. These receptors were collected from a human donor with aplastic anemia.

The V call is TRBV24-1, the J call TRBJ2-3, with no clear D. The length of the CDR3 is 14 residues. V was shortened by 5 bases and J by 4 bases, with 12 bases between the two germline ends. CDR1 and CDR2 (germline): KGHDR, SFDVKD. CDR3 amino acids: CATSGPHTADTQYF. Here the CDR3 DNA reads TGTGCCACCAGTGGCCCTCATACGGCAGATACGCAGTATTTT.

This clonotype occurred once. An end of the junction differs from the germline gene, which may be a read error. The V gene is TRBV10-3, the J gene TRBJ1-1; weak D call: TRBD1 (5 bases). The CDR3 is made up of 14 amino acids. CDR1 and CDR2 (germline): ENHRY, SYGVKD. Here the CDR3 DNA reads TGTGCCATCAGTCCTCCAGACATGGACACTGAAGCTTCCTTT. Translating it yields CAISPPDMDTEASF.

The J gene is TRBJ2-3, the V gene TRBV9; 7 nucleotides match TRBD2. The J segment lost 1 base and the V segment lost 0 bases, leaving 5 bases of the junction unmatched. The CDR3 length is 16 residues. Germline CDR1 is SGDLS and CDR2 is YYNGEE. CDR3 DNA: TGTGCCAGCAGCGTAGCTGGGGGAGGGGGCACAGATACGCAGTATTTT. Protein sequence: CASSVAGGGGTDTQYF.

In its sample, this clonotype was seen many times. V and J are TRBV5-8 and TRBJ1-1; D remains unclear. Germline CDR1 is SGHTS and CDR2 is YDEGEE. V lost 4 bases to trimming and J lost 2 bases, with 6 bases between them. There are 12 residues in the CDR3. The CDR3 DNA sequence: TGTGCCAGCAGCGCACCTAACACTGAAGCTTTCTTT. Its translation is CASSAPNTEAFF.

The rearrangement uses TRBV5-1 and TRBJ1-1; a weak D match, TRBD1 (5 bases). Trimming pared 7 bases from V and 0 bases from J, leaving 16 bases between. Germline V lookup: CDR1 SGHRS, CDR2 YFSETQ. The CDR3 extends over 15 amino acids. This CDR3 is CASHWRPGVNTEAFF. The CDR3 DNA reads as TGCGCCAGCCATTGGCGGCCGGGGGTGAACACTGAAGCTTTCTTT.

This clonotype appeared many times. The chain links TRBV7-9 to TRBJ2-6; D is undetermined. V was pared by 1 base and J by 4 bases, with 5 bases between. This CDR3 region has 14 residues. Germline CDR1 is SEHNR and CDR2 is FQNEAQ (reference sequence). The CDR3 DNA reads TGTGCCAGCAGCTTAGTATTAGGGGCCAACGTCCTGACTTTC. As protein: CASSLVLGANVLTF.

This clonotype was seen at least ten times. The rearrangement joins TRBV13 to TRBJ1-6; 7 bases map to TRBD1. This CDR3 has 14 residues. Germline values: CDR1 PRHDT, CDR2 FYEKMQ (reference sequence). Trimming at V came to 6 bases and at J to 7 bases, leaving 6 bases not matched to a gene. CDR3 DNA: TGTGCCAGCAGTCCCGACAGGGCAAATTCACCCCTCCACTTT. Translated: CASSPDRANSPLHF.

Ten or more counts support this clonotype. The chain carries TRBV20-1 and TRBJ1-5, with a possible D match to TRBD1 (5 bases). The CDR3 is 14 amino acids. The germline V gene has CDR1 DFQATT and CDR2 SNEGSKA (reference sequence). Trimming removed 4 bases at V and 3 bases at J, with 13 bases between. Here the CDR3 reads CSAIGTVLNQPQHF. CDR3 coding DNA: TGCAGTGCTATCGGGACGGTTCTCAATCAGCCCCAGCATTTT.

This clonotype was observed at least ten times. This rearrangement joins TRBV14 to TRBJ2-1; 9 bases agree with TRBD1. V was clipped by 6 bases and J by 5 bases; unmatched bases: 11. This CDR3 region has 16 residues. The germline V gene has CDR1 SGHDN and CDR2 FVKESK. The CDR3 region has the DNA TGTGCCAGCAGGGAGACTGGGACAGGGATCAACAATGAGCAGTTCTTC. Its translation is CASRETGTGINNEQFF.

As concerns this clonotype: Being one base from a much bigger clone, this may be a read error. The chain couples TRBV20-1 to TRBJ2-1; 10 nucleotides align to TRBD2. This CDR3 is built from 17 residues. J gave up 0 bases and V 5 bases, and 10 bases lay outside the gene matches. Per the germline V gene, CDR1 is DFQATT and CDR2 is SNEGSKA (reference sequence). CDR3 sequence: CSAAKSPSGSSYNEQFF. CDR3 in DNA: TGCAGTGCTGCCAAATCACCTAGCGGGAGCTCCTACAATGAGCAGTTCTTC.

The rearrangement uses TRBV5-6 and TRBJ2-5, with D possibly TRBD2 on 6 matching bases. In germline, CDR1 is SGHDT, CDR2 YYEEEE. Trimming removed 9 bases at V and 4 bases at J, with 19 bases between. This CDR3 has 14 amino acids. The DNA for the CDR3 is TGTGCCAACTCGGTGGGAGGTAAAAGAGAGACCCAGTACTTC. Its translation: CANSVGGKRETQYF. Based on the CDR3 plus reference TRBV5-6 and TRBJ2-5, the full variable domain is DAGVTQSPTHLIKTRGQQVTLRCSPKSGHDTVSWYQQALGQGPQFIFQYYEEEERQRGNFPDRFSGHQFPNYSSELNVNALLLGDSALYLCANSVGGKRETQYFGPGTRLLVL.

CDR3 in DNA: TGTGCCAGCAGTGGAGGGGCAGGGGGCAGAGTAGGGAAATCTGGAAACACCATATATTTT. It specifies CASSGGAGGRVGKSGNTIYF. The chain links TRBV25-1 to TRBJ1-3, with 8 bases that match TRBD1. The germline CDR1 and CDR2 sequences are MGHDK and SYGVNS. This CDR3 spans 20 amino acids. V shed 4 bases and J 1 base; nucleotides not matched to a gene: 18.

As concerns this clonotype: Sequence at one end of the junction differs from germline and may be a read error. CDR3 sequence (DNA): TGTGCCAGCAGCTCCCCGACAGACGGCTATGGCTACACCTTC. Translation: CASSSPTDGYGYTF. The J gene is TRBJ1-2, the V gene TRBV5-1; D may be TRBD1 (5 bases). The germline V gene has CDR1 SGHRS and CDR2 YFSETQ. This CDR3 spans 14 amino acids. Supplemented by reference TRBV5-1 and TRBJ1-2, the full variable domain reads KAGVTQTPRYLIKTRGQQVTLSCSPISGHRSVSWYQQTPGQGLQFLFEYFSETQRNKGNFPGRFSGRQFSNSRSEMNVSTLELGDSALYLCASSSPTDGYGYTFGSGTRLTVV.

About this clonotype: The junction departs from the called germline gene at one end, perhaps through a read error. V usage is TRBV19 and J usage is TRBJ1-5, with 12 bases that match TRBD1. The germline CDR1 and CDR2 sequences are LNHDA and SQIVND (reference sequence). The CDR3 has 16 amino acids. The CDR3 nucleotides read TGTGCCAGTAGTAGGGGACAGGGGGCGCTTAATCGGCCCCAGCATTTT. It specifies CASSRGQGALNRPQHF.

The chain has TRBV2 and TRBJ1-2; 8 bases are a match to TRBD1. The germline CDR1 and CDR2 sequences are SNHLY and FYNNEI. This CDR3 spans 13 amino acids. The junction had 6 bases not matched to a gene; V was cut back by 7 bases and J by 5 bases. The CDR3 bases are TGTGCCAGCATGTTACAGGGGGGTTATGGCTACACCTTC. Its protein product is CASMLQGGYGYTF.

A remark on this clonotype: The germline gene is not matched at one end of the junction; a read error may be the cause. This sequence joins TRBV4-1 and TRBJ2-1; 13 bases fit TRBD2. Per the germline V gene, CDR1 is MGHRA and CDR2 is YSYEKL. The CDR3 is 16 residues long. For the CDR3, the DNA is TGTGCCAGCAGCCAACCAGGACTAGCGGGAGACAATGAGCAGTTCTTC. The encoded protein is CASSQPGLAGDNEQFF.

This clonotype was counted ten times or more. This chain uses TRBV7-9 with TRBJ1-1, with D possibly TRBD1 on 5 matching bases. The CDR3 totals 14 residues. Looked up from germline, CDR1 is SEHNR and CDR2 is FQNEAQ (reference sequence). V shed 0 bases and J shed 5 bases, with 10 bases lying between them. CDR3 region: CASSLALRETEAFF. In nucleotides, the CDR3 is TGTGCCAGCAGCTTAGCACTCAGGGAAACTGAAGCTTTCTTT.

This clonotype appeared once. The chain carries TRBV24-1 and TRBJ1-1, with 8 bases fitting TRBD1. J gave up 3 bases and V 9 bases, and 5 bases lay outside the gene matches. CDR3 length: 13 residues. Germline V lookup: CDR1 KGHDR, CDR2 SFDVKD. CDR3 residues: CATEQGADTEAFF. In DNA, the CDR3 is TGTGCCACCGAGCAGGGGGCCGACACTGAAGCTTTCTTT.

V and J are TRBV7-2 and TRBJ2-3; the match to TRBD1 covers 9 bases. The CDR3 spans 16 residues. Germline lookup yields CDR1 SGHTA and CDR2 FQGNSA. J was trimmed by 3 bases and V by 6 bases; bases with no gene match: 10. Here the CDR3 reads CASRGQRDRVTDTQYF. The CDR3 DNA sequence: TGTGCCAGCAGGGGACAGCGGGACAGGGTTACAGATACGCAGTATTTT.

The chain carries TRBV5-1 and TRBJ2-2, with TRBD2 identical over 8 bases. The CDR3 spans 16 residues. The ends lost 3 bases at V and 0 bases at J; junction bases unmatched: 4. The germline V gene has CDR1 SGHRS and CDR2 YFSETQ. CDR3 bases: TGCGCCAGCAGCTACTCAGCGGGAGCGAACACCGGGGAGCTGTTTTTT. Translating gives CASSYSAGANTGELFF.

This clonotype was counted ten times or more. The chain links TRBV5-6 to TRBJ2-7, with 10 bases identical to TRBD2. CDR3 length: 18 amino acids. Trimming removed 4 bases from V and 6 bases from J; junction bases left unmatched: 19. Germline loops: CDR1 SGHDT, CDR2 YYEEEE. This CDR3 reads CASSPVGLAGGGSPEQYF. CDR3 nucleotides: TGTGCCAGCAGCCCCGTTGGATTAGCGGGAGGCGGGTCACCCGAGCAGTACTTC.

In the case of this clonotype: The CDR3 does not end in the conserved phenylalanine or tryptophan, so this is likely a read error. The DNA is left out, because the CDR3 cannot be placed on it with certainty; the CDR3 is given as TCRdb lists it. The chain couples TRBV20-1 to TRBJ2-7. Germline V CDR1 and CDR2: DFQATT, SNEGSKA (reference sequence). The CDR3 extends over 8 residues, inclusive of both ends. This chain's CDR3 is CSALTRDC.

This chain connects TRBV5-1 to TRBJ1-2, with no clear D. V lost 3 bases and J 6 bases, leaving 24 bases between the germline ends. Germline CDR1 reads SGHRS; CDR2 reads YFSETQ. The CDR3 has 17 residues. The CDR3 DNA follows: TGCGCCAGCAGCTCCCCGGTCTCCCCGAGGACCCCGAATGGCTACACCTTC. It specifies CASSSPVSPRTPNGYTF.

In its sample, this clonotype ranks as medium-sized. The rearrangement uses TRBV20-1 and TRBJ1-1; 8 bases are a match to TRBD1. Germline CDR1 and CDR2: DFQATT and SNEGSKA (reference sequence). J lost 3 bases, V lost 3 bases, and 0 bases had no gene match. The CDR3 length is 12 residues. The CDR3 here is CSARTGDTEAFF. The CDR3 nucleotides are TGCAGTGCTAGGACAGGGGACACTGAAGCTTTCTTT.

J is TRBJ1-5 and V is TRBV11-2, with a weak D call TRBD1 (5 bases). The CDR3 runs 15 residues. The ends were cut back, 0 bases at V and 3 bases at J, with 9 bases in the middle. Per the germline V gene, CDR1 is SGHAT and CDR2 is FQNNGV. Written as DNA, the CDR3 is TGTGCCAGCAGCTTAGATGGGGCAGACAATCAGCCCCAGCATTTT. It specifies CASSLDGADNQPQHF.

This clonotype was seen ten or more times. This rearrangement joins TRBV6-6 to TRBJ1-5, with D uncertain. Germline V gene sequence: CDR1 MNHNY, CDR2 SVGAGI (reference sequence). CDR3 size: 10 residues. V shed 3 bases and J shed 6 bases, with 0 bases lying between them. The CDR3 reads CASSYQPQHF. The CDR3 DNA is TGTGCCAGCAGTTATCAGCCCCAGCATTTT.

The chain couples TRBV6-6 to TRBJ1-5; D is unclear. The CDR3 consists of 12 residues. Germline V gives CDR1 MNHNY, CDR2 SVGAGI (reference sequence). Trimming left V 2 bases short and J 5 bases short, with 4 bases between. The CDR3 coding sequence is TGTGCCAGCAGTTACGGGGATCAGCCCCAGCATTTT. It codes for CASSYGDQPQHF.